These 9 T cell receptor beta chains were all obtained from the same sample, sequenced in a study of post-analysis software for immune sequencing data (dated by TCRdb to 2014 to 2015). The method was PCR. Sequencing used an Illumina HiSeq 2500. Unique molecular identifiers were incorporated into TCR beta cDNA libraries to reduce PCR and sequencing biases. TCRdb reran the public reads through fastp at Q25 and MiXCR, keeping productive beta chains. One record per CDR3 amino acid sequence lists the most common genes and DNA. Present in this sample are 150,000 or so distinct CDR3 sequences, roughly 40% of which were seen just once. The ten largest clones take up over 25% of the sample. The time point label on this specimen signifies: second blood draw from one MS patient after hematopoietic stem cell transplantation. The specimen was blood, collected after autologous hematopoietic stem cell transplantation. Receptors were obtained from a girl aged 10 to 17 with multiple sclerosis. Donor details come from another sample of the same person, matched by shared clones.

There are a few counts of this clonotype. The chain employs TRBV20-1 and TRBJ2-3, with TRBD2 identical over 8 bases. V dropped 5 bases and J dropped 3; count of bases not matched to a gene: 7. The CDR3 has 14 amino acids. In germline, CDR1 is DFQATT, CDR2 SNEGSKA (reference sequence). The CDR3 region is CSAQGQRETDTQYF. DNA for the CDR3: TGCAGTGCTCAGGGGCAGCGGGAGACAGATACGCAGTATTTT.

This clonotype appeared once. V usage is TRBV5-1 and J usage is TRBJ2-2, with D perhaps TRBD1 (6 bases). Germline V gene data show CDR1 as SGHRS and CDR2 as YFSETQ. Trimming stripped 1 base from V and 0 bases from J, with 7 bases between. CDR3 length: 15 residues. This CDR3 is CASSLRDTNTGELFF. The CDR3 DNA sequence: TGCGCCAGCAGCTTGCGGGACACGAACACCGGGGAGCTGTTTTTT.

V usage is TRBV11-3 and J usage is TRBJ1-4, with 7 bases matching TRBD1. Trimming took 3 bases from V and 8 from J; bases not matched to a gene: 3. The CDR3 sequence is 13 residues long. From germline, CDR1 is SGHNT and CDR2 YENEEA. The CDR3 here is CASSFVDREKLFF. The CDR3 nucleotides are TGTGCCAGCAGCTTTGTGGACAGGGAAAAACTGTTTTTT. The whole variable domain, remainder taken from reference TRBV11-3 and TRBJ1-4, is EAGVVQSPRYKIIEKKQPVAFWCNPISGHNTLYWYLQNLGQGPELLIRYENEEAVDDSQLPKDRFSAERLKGVDSTLKIQPAELGDSAVYLCASSFVDREKLFFGSGTQLSVL.

This clonotype has more than one count but fewer than ten. V gene TRBV4-2 combines with J gene TRBJ1-2; 10 nucleotides line up with TRBD1. Losses at the gene ends were 2 bases for V and 8 bases for J; bases not matched to a gene: 8. The germline CDR1 and CDR2 sequences are LGHNA and YNFKEQ. The CDR3 is 15 amino acids. CDR3 residues: CASSQFSGTGVGYTF. As DNA, the CDR3 is TGTGCCAGCAGCCAATTCTCCGGGACAGGGGTGGGCTACACCTTC.

This clonotype occurred many times. J is TRBJ2-1 and V is TRBV5-1; 10 bases align to TRBD2. CDR3 length: 16 residues. V lost 0 bases, J lost 5 bases, and 5 bases stayed unmatched. CDR1 and CDR2 (germline): SGHRS, YFSETQ. CDR3 region: CASSLEGTSVHNEQFF. DNA for the CDR3: TGCGCCAGCAGCTTGGAGGGGACTAGCGTCCACAATGAGCAGTTCTTC.

V is TRBV5-1 and J is TRBJ2-7; the D call may be TRBD1 or TRBD2 (5 bases each). This CDR3 spans 15 amino acids. Trimming pared 0 bases from V and 6 bases from J, leaving 16 bases between. Germline CDR1 reads SGHRS; CDR2 reads YFSETQ. In nucleotides, the CDR3 is TGCGCCAGCAGCTTGGGAGTTAGTCGGGGCTCCGAGCAGTACTTC. This gives the protein CASSLGVSRGSEQYF.

V is TRBV28 and J is TRBJ1-4; TRBD1 matches at 10 bases. The germline CDR1 and CDR2 sequences are MDHEN and SYDVKM. Trimming removed 2 bases from V and 5 bases from J; junction bases left unmatched: 2. The CDR3 sequence is 15 residues long. The CDR3 region has the DNA TGTGCCAGCAGTTTAGGACAGGGGGGAAATGAAAAACTGTTTTTT. It encodes CASSLGQGGNEKLFF.

Turning to this clonotype: Germline and junction disagree at one end, which may indicate a read error. This rearrangement joins TRBV28 to TRBJ2-3; TRBD1 is a possible D gene (7 bases). This CDR3 has 15 residues. Germline CDR1 is MDHEN and CDR2 is SYDVKM. Written as DNA, the CDR3 is TGTGCCAGCAGTTTGGGGCAGGGGGGAACAGGTACGCAGTATTTT. It is translated as CASSLGQGGTGTQYF.

This chain connects TRBV20-1 to TRBJ2-7; D gene unclear. Germline V CDR1 and CDR2: DFQATT, SNEGSKA (reference sequence). V was clipped by 4 bases and J by 7 bases, with 11 bases between them. The CDR3 length is 11 residues. The CDR3 DNA reads as TGCAGTGCTACGACTCCCGTGGAGCAGTACTTC. Translating it yields CSATTPVEQYF.